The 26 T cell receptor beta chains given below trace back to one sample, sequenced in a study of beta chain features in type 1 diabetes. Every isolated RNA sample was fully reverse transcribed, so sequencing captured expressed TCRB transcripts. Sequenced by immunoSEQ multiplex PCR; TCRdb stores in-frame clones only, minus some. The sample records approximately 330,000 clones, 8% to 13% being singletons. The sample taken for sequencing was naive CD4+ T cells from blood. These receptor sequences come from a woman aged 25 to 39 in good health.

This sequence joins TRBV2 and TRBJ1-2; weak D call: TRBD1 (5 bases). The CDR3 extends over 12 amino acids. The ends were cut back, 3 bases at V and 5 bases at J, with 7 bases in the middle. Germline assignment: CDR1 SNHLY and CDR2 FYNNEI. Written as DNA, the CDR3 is TGTGCCAGCAGTGAGGCAGGGTATGGCTACACCTTC. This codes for CASSEAGYGYTF.

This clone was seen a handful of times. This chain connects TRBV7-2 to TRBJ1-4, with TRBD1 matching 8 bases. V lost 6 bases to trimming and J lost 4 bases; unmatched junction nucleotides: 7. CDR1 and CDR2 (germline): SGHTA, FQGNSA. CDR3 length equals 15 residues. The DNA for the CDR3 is TGTGCCAGCAGATTGCAGGGGGCCGGTAATGAAAAACTGTTTTTT. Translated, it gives CASRLQGAGNEKLFF.

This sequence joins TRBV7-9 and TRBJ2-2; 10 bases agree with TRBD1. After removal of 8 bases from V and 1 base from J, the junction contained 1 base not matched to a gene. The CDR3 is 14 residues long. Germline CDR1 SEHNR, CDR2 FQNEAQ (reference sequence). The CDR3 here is CASGQGGNTGELFF. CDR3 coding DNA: TGTGCCAGCGGACAGGGGGGGAACACCGGGGAGCTGTTTTTT.

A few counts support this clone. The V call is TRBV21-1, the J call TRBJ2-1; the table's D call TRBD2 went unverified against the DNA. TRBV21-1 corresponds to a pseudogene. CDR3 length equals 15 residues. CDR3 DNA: TGTGCCAGCAGCTCCCGGGCTCACGCGGGGAATGAGCAGTTCTTC. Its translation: CASSSRAHAGNEQFF.

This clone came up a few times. The DNA of the CDR3 is TGTGCCAGCAGTTGGACAGGGAGGGGCTACACCTTC. Amino acid sequence: CASSWTGRGYTF. The gene calls are TRBV6-5 and TRBJ1-2; 8 nucleotides match TRBD1. Germline CDR1 MNHEY, CDR2 SVGAGI. V was clipped by 4 bases and J by 8 bases; unmatched bases: 3. The CDR3 sequence is 12 residues long.

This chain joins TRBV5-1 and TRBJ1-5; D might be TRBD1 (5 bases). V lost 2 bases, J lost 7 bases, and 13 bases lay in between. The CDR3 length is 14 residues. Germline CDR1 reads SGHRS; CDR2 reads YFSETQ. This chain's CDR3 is CASSFQGMGQPQHF. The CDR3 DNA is TGCGCCAGCAGCTTTCAGGGAATGGGGCAGCCCCAGCATTTT.

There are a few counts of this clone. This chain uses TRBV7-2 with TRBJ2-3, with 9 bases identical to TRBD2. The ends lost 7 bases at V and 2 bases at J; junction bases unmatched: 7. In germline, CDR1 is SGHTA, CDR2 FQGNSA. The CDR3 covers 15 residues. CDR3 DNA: TGTGCCAGCAATGCGGGAGGGCTCTTCACAGATACGCAGTATTTT. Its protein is CASNAGGLFTDTQYF.

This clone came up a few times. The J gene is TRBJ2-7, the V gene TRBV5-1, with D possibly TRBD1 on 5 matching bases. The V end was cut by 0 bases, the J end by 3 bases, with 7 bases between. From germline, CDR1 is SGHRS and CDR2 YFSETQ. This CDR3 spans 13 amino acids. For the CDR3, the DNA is TGCGCCAGCAGCTTGGGACAGCTCTACGAGCAGTACTTC. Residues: CASSLGQLYEQYF.

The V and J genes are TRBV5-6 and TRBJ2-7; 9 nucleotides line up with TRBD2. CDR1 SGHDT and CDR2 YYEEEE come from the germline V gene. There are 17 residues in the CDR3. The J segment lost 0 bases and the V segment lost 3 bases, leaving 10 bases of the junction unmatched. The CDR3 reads CASSSGGPSGISYEQYF. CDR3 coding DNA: TGTGCCAGCAGCTCGGGGGGCCCTAGCGGGATCTCCTACGAGCAGTACTTC. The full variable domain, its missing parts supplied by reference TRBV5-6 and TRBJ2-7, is DAGVTQSPTHLIKTRGQQVTLRCSPKSGHDTVSWYQQALGQGPQFIFQYYEEEERQRGNFPDRFSGHQFPNYSSELNVNALLLGDSALYLCASSSGGPSGISYEQYFGPGTRLTVT.

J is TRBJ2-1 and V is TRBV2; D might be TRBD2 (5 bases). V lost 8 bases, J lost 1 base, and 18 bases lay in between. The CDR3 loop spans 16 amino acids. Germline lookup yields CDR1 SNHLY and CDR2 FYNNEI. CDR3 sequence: CASGEGGFSSYNEQFF. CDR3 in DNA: TGTGCCAGCGGGGAAGGCGGGTTCAGTTCCTACAATGAGCAGTTCTTC.

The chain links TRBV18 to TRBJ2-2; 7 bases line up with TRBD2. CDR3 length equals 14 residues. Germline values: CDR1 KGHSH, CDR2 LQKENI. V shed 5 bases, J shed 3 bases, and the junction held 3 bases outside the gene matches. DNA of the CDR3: TGTGCCAGCTCATCGGGAGGTGACACCGGGGAGCTGTTTTTT. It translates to CASSSGGDTGELFF.

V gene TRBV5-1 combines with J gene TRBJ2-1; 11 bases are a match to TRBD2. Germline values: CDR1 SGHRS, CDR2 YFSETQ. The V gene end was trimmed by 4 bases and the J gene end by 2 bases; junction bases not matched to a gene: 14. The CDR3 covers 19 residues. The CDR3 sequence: CASSPMAMGTSGTYNEQFF. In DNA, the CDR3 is TGCGCCAGCAGCCCGATGGCTATGGGGACTAGCGGAACCTACAATGAGCAGTTCTTC.

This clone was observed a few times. CDR3 in amino acids: CASSLGTGRTYGYTF. For the CDR3, the DNA is TGTGCCAGCAGCCTCGGGACAGGAAGGACCTATGGCTACACCTTC. The chain is built from TRBV7-9 and TRBJ1-2; 8 bases fit TRBD1. This CDR3 comprises 15 residues. CDR1 SEHNR and CDR2 FQNEAQ come from the germline V gene (reference sequence). Germline trimming cut 5 bases from V and 4 bases from J; bases unmatched to any gene: 9.

CDR3 sequence reads: CASSLGDSNYEQYF. For the CDR3, the DNA is TGTGCCAGCAGTCTGGGGGACAGCAACTACGAGCAGTACTTC. The chain employs TRBV27 and TRBJ2-7, with 7 bases lining up with TRBD1. This CDR3 comprises 14 residues. The germline V gene has CDR1 MNHEY and CDR2 SMNVEV (reference sequence). Losses at the gene ends were 5 bases for V and 3 bases for J; bases not matched to a gene: 7.

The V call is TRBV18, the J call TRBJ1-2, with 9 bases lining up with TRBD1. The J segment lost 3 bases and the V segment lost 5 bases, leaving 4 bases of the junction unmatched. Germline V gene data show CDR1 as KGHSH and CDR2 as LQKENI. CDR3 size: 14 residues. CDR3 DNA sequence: TGTGCCAGCTCAGCAGACAGGGGGGACTATGGCTACACCTTC. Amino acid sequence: CASSADRGDYGYTF. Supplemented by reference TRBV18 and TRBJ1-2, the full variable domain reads NAGVMQNPRHLVRRRGQEARLRCSPMKGHSHVYWYRQLPEEGLKFMVYLQKENIIDESGMPKERFSAEFPKEGPSILRIQQVVRGDSAAYFCASSADRGDYGYTFGSGTRLTVV.

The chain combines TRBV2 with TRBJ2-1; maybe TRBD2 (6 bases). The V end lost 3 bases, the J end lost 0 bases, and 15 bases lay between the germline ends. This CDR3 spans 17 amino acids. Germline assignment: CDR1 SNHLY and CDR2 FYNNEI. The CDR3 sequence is CASSEGGAGSSYNEQFF. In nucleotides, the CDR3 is TGTGCCAGCAGTGAGGGTGGGGCGGGAAGCTCCTACAATGAGCAGTTCTTC.

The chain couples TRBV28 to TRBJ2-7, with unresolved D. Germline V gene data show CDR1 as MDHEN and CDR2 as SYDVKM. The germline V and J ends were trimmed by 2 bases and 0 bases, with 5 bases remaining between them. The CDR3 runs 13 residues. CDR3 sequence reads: CASSLANSYEQYF. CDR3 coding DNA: TGTGCCAGCAGTTTAGCGAACTCCTACGAGCAGTACTTC. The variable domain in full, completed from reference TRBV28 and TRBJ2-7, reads DVKVTQSSRYLVKRTGEKVFLECVQDMDHENMFWYRQDPGLGLRLIYFSYDVKMKEKGDIPEGYSVSREKKERFSLILESASTNQTSMYLCASSLANSYEQYFGPGTRLTVT.

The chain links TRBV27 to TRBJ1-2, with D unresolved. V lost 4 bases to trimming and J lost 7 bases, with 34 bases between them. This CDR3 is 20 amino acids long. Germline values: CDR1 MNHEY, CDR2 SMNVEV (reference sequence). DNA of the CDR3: TGTGCCAGCAGTTCCCTGGGTCTACGGACTGGAAAGGACGGGTTGGGTGGCTACACCTTC. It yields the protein CASSSLGLRTGKDGLGGYTF.

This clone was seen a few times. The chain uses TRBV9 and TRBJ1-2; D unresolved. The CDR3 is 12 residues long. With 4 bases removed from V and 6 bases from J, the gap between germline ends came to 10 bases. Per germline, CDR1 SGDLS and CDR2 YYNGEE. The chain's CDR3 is CASSTRGDGYTF. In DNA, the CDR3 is TGTGCCAGCAGCACCCGGGGAGATGGCTACACCTTC.

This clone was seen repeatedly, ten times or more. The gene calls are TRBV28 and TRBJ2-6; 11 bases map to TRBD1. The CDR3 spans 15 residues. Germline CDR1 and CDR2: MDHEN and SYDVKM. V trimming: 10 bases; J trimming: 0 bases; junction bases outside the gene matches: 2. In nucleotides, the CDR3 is TGTGCCACCGGGACAGGGGGCTCTGGGGCCAACGTCCTGACTTTC. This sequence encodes CATGTGGSGANVLTF.

CDR3 nucleotide sequence: TGTGCCAGCAGCCACCTCCCGGGACAGGGACCCTACGAGCAGTACTTC. This translates into CASSHLPGQGPYEQYF. The chain links TRBV4-2 to TRBJ2-7; 9 bases agree with TRBD1. This CDR3 is 16 amino acids long. V was pared by 3 bases and J by 2 bases, with 8 bases of the junction left unmatched. Germline loops: CDR1 LGHNA, CDR2 YNFKEQ.

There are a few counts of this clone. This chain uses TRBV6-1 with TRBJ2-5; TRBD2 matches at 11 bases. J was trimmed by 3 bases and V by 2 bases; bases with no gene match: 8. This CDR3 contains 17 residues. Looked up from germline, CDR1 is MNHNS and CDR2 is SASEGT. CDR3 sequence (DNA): TGTGCCAGCAGTGAACCTACTGGGACTAGCGGAAAAGAGACCCAGTACTTC. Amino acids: CASSEPTGTSGKETQYF.

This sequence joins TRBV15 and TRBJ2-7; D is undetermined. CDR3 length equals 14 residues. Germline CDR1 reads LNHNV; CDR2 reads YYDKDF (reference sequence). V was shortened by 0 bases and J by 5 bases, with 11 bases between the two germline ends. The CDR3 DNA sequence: TGTGCCACCAGCAGAGATCCGGGTTCCGACGAGCAGTACTTC. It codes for CATSRDPGSDEQYF.

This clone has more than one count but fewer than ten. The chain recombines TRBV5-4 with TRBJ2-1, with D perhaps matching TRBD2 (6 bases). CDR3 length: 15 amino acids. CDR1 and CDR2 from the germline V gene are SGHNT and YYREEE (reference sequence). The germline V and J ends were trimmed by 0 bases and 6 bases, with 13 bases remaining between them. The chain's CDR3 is CASSLGLEASNEQFF. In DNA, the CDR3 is TGTGCCAGCAGCTTGGGACTAGAGGCGAGCAATGAGCAGTTCTTC. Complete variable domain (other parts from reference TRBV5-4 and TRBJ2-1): ETGVTQSPTHLIKTRGQQVTLRCSSQSGHNTVSWYQQALGQGPQFIFQYYREEENGRGNFPPRFSGLQFPNYSSELNVNALELDDSALYLCASSLGLEASNEQFFGPGTRLTVL.

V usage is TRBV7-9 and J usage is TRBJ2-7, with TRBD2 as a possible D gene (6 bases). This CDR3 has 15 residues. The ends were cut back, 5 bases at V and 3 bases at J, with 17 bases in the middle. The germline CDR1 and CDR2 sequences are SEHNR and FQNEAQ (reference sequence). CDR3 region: CASSELGTGNYEQYF. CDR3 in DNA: TGTGCCAGCAGCGAGTTGGGGACTGGGAACTACGAGCAGTACTTC.

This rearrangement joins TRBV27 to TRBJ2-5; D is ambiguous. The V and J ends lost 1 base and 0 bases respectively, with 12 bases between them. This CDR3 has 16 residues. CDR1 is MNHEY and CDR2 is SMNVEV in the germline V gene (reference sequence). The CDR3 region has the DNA TGTGCCAGCAGTTTATATCCCGAAAACAACCAAGAGACCCAGTACTTC. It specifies CASSLYPENNQETQYF.